The present entry profiles one T cell receptor (beta chain) with its context. What it binds is unknown. This record belongs to a study of identical twins. Study-wide results and limits: Alpha sequences out of frame and shared by twins had excess low generation probability. Beta out-of-frame sequences showed weaker excess twin sharing. The same donors were not followed; conclusions instead depended on cross-sectional statistical analysis.

The CDR3 contains 15 residues. The germline V gene encodes CDR1 SGDLS and CDR2 YYNGEE. J lost 3 bases, V lost 4 bases, and 8 bases had no gene match. cDNA molecules carried unique molecular identifiers, and template switching added a universal primer site. TCRdb re-called the 5' RACE reads with MiXCR, one entry per CDR3 protein. The profile shows roughly 1.6 million distinct CDR3 sequences, less than 35% of them singletons. Sequencing was done on a sample of cord blood. The source of this sequence is a newborn girl in good health. This chain links TRBV9 with TRBJ1-2; 8 bases fit TRBD1. CDR3 sequence (DNA): TGTGCCAGCAGCCCAAGGGACAGGCTATACTATGGCTACACCTTC. This gives the protein CASSPRDRLYYGYTF.